The T cell receptor (beta chain) under discussion was sequenced for a study of T cell clonotyping in hematopoietic cell transplantation. General study findings and limits: Broader posttransplant TCR repertoire diversity was predicted by graft donor and pretransplant recipient Inverse Simpson Index values. At the given depth, recipient repertoires were over 95% de novo clonotypes. Recipient TCR diversity dropped after transplant; expanded clonotypes rose from day 30 to 180.

Germline V lookup: CDR1 MNHNS, CDR2 SASEGT. V was trimmed by 2 bases and J by 4 bases, leaving 17 bases between them. The CDR3 is made up of 16 amino acids. Sequencing used immunoSEQ multiplex PCR; TCRdb keeps in-frame clones, though not all of them. Altogether under 30,000 clones are present, more than 85% being singletons, with the ten largest covering roughly 10%. Blood collection times were about day -28 and days 30, 100, 180 posttransplant. This clone was counted only a few times. Its antigen is as yet unknown. This rearrangement joins TRBV6-1 to TRBJ1-2; D not resolved. The receptor comes from a female patient aged 50 to 65 who had an allogeneic stem cell transplant from a related donor, so the T cells may come from the graft donor. Some clones in this sample may be carry-over from other donors' samples. The sequencing here drew on PBMCs, taken 100 days after allogeneic stem cell transplant. CDR3 nucleotides: TGTGCCAGCAGTGAATTTCTCGAGGTTCCGCTCTATGGCTACACCTTC. Translating it yields CASSEFLEVPLYGYTF.